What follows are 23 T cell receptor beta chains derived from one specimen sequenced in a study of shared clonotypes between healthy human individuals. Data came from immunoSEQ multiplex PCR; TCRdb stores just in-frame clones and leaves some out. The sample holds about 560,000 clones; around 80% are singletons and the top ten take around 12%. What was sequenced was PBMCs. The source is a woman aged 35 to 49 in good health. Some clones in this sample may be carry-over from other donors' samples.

This CDR3 is CAWSPTVSSLRDRGGNQPQHF. CDR3 DNA sequence: TGTGCCTGGAGTCCCACAGTGTCCAGCCTTCGGGACAGGGGGGGCAATCAGCCCCAGCATTTT. The V call is TRBV30, the J call TRBJ1-5; 11 positions agree with TRBD1. The CDR3 runs to 21 residues. Germline V gene sequence: CDR1 GTSNPN, CDR2 SVGIG (reference sequence). With V trimmed by 2 bases and J by 2 bases, 20 bases remained unmatched. Using reference TRBV30 and TRBJ1-5 for the parts outside the CDR3, the full variable domain is SQTIHQWPATLVQPVGSPLSLECTVEGTSNPNLYWYRQAAGRGLQLLFYSVGIGQISSEVPQNLSASRPQDRQFILSSKKLLLSDSGFYLCAWSPTVSSLRDRGGNQPQHFGDGTRLSIL.

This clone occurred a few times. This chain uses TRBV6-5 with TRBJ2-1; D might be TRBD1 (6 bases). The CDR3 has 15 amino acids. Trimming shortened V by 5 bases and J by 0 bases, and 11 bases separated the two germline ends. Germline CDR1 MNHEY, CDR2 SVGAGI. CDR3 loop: CASSTGHSSYNEQFF. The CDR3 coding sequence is TGTGCCAGCAGTACGGGACATAGCTCCTACAATGAGCAGTTCTTC.

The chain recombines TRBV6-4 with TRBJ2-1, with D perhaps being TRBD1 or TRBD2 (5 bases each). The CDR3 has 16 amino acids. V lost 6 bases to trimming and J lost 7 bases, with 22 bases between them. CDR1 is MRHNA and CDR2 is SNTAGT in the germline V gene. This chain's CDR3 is CASSTTGGTPINEQFF. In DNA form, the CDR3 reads TGTGCCAGCAGCACGACTGGTGGGACCCCCATAAATGAGCAGTTCTTC.

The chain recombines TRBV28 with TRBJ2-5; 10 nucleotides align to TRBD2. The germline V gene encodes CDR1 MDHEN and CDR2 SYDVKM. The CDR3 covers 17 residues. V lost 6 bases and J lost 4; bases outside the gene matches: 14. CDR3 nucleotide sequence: TGTGCCAGCAGCACCAATTACCTAGCGGGAGAGGTAGAGACCCAGTACTTC. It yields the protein CASSTNYLAGEVETQYF. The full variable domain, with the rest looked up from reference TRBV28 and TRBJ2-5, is DVKVTQSSRYLVKRTGEKVFLECVQDMDHENMFWYRQDPGLGLRLIYFSYDVKMKEKGDIPEGYSVSREKKERFSLILESASTNQTSMYLCASSTNYLAGEVETQYFGPGTRLLVL.

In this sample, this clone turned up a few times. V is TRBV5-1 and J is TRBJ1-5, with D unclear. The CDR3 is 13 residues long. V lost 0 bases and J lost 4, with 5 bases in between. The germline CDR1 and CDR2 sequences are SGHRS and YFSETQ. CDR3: CASSLARNQPQHF. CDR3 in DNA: TGCGCCAGCAGCTTGGCTAGGAATCAGCCCCAGCATTTT.

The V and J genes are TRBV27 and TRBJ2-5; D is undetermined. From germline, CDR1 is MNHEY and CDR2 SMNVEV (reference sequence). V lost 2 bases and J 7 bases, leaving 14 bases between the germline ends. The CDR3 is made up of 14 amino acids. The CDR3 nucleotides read TGTGCCAGCAGTTTAGTTGACACGTCAGGGACCCAGTACTTC. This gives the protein CASSLVDTSGTQYF.

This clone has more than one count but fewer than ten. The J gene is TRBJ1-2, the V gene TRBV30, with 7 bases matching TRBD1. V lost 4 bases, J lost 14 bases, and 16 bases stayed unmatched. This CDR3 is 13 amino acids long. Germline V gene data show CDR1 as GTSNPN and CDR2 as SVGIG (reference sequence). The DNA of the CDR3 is TGTGCCTGGACCGAAGGGGGCAGATCGGTTGTTACCTTC. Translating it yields CAWTEGGRSVVTF.

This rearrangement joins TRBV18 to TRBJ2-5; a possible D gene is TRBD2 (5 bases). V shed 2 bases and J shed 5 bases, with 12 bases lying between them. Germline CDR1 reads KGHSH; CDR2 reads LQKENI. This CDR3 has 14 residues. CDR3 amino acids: CASSPNGVVETQYF. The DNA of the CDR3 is TGTGCCAGCTCACCAAACGGGGTGGTGGAGACCCAGTACTTC.

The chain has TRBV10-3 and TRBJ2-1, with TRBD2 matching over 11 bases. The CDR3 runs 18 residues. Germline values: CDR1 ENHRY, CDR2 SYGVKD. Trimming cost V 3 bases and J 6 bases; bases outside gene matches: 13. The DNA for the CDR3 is TGTGCCATCAGTGACCCTAGACTAGCGGGACGGGCGCTCAATGAGCAGTTCTTC. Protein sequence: CAISDPRLAGRALNEQFF.

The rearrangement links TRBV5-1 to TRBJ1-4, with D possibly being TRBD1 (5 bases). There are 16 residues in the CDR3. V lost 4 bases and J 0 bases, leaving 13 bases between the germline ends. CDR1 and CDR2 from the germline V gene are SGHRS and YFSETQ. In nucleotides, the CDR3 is TGCGCCAGCAGCCCAGGGATGGTATCAACTAATGAAAAACTGTTTTTT. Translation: CASSPGMVSTNEKLFF.

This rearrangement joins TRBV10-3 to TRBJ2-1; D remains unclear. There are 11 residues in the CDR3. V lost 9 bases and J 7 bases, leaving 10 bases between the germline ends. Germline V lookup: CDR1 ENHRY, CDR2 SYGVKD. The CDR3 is CAISGDNEQFF. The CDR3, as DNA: TGTGCCATTTCGGGCGATAATGAGCAGTTCTTC.

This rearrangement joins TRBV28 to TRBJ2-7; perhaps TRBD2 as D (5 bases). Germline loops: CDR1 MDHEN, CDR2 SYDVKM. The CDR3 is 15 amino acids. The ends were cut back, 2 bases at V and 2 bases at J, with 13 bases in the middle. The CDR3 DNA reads TGTGCCAGCAGTTTAAGTGCAGGAGGTCCCTACGAGCAGTACTTC. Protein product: CASSLSAGGPYEQYF. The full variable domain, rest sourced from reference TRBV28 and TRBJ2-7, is DVKVTQSSRYLVKRTGEKVFLECVQDMDHENMFWYRQDPGLGLRLIYFSYDVKMKEKGDIPEGYSVSREKKERFSLILESASTNQTSMYLCASSLSAGGPYEQYFGPGTRLTVT.

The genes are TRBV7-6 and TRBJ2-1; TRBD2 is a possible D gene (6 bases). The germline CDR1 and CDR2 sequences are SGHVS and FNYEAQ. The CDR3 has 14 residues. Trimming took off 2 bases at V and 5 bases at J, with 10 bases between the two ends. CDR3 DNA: TGTGCCAGCAGCTTAAGAGGACTAAACAATGAGCAGTTCTTC. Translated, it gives CASSLRGLNNEQFF.

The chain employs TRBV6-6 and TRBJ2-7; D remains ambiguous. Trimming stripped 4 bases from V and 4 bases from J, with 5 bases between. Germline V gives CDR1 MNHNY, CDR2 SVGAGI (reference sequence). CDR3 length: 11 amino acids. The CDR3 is CASSSRYEQYF. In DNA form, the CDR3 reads TGTGCCAGCAGTTCAAGGTACGAGCAGTACTTC.

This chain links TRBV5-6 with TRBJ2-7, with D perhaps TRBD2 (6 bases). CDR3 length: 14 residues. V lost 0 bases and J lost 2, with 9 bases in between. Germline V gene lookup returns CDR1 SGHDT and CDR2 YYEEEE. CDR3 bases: TGTGCCAGCAGCTTGGGACTAGGGGCCTACGAGCAGTACTTC. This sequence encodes CASSLGLGAYEQYF.

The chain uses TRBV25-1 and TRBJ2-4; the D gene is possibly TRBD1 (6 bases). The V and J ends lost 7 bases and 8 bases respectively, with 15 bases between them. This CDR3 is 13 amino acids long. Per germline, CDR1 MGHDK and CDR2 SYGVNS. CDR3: CASNDAYRDIQYF. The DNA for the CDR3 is TGTGCCAGCAATGACGCGTACAGGGACATTCAGTACTTC.

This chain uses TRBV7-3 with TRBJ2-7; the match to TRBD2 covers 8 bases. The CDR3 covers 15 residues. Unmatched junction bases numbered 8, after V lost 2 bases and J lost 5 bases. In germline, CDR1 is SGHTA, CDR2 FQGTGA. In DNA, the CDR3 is TGTGCCAGCAGCTTATTTGCGGGAGGTCTCCACGAGCAGTACTTC. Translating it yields CASSLFAGGLHEQYF.

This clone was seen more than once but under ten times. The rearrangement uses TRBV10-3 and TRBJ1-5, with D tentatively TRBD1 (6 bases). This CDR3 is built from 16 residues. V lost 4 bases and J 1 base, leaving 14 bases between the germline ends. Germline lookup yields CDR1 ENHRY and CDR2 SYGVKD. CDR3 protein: CAISAIPTGSNQPQHF. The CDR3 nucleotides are TGTGCCATCAGTGCGATACCGACAGGCAGCAATCAGCCCCAGCATTTT.

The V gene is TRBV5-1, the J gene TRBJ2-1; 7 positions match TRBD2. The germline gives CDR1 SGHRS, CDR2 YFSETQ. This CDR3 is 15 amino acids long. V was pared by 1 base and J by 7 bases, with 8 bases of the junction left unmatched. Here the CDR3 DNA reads TGCGCCAGCAGCTTGAGACTAGCAGGAGGAAATGAGCAGTTCTTC. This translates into CASSLRLAGGNEQFF.

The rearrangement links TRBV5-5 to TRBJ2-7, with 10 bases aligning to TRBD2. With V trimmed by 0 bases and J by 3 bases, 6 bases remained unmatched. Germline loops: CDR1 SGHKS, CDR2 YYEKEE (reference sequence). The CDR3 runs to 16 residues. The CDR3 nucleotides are TGTGCCAGCAGCTTGGGTTCTAGCGGGAGATACTACGAGCAGTACTTC. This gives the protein CASSLGSSGRYYEQYF.

The CDR3 coding sequence is TGTGCCAGCAGCCCTCTCGGACAGGGGGCCTACGAGCAGTACTTC. Its translation is CASSPLGQGAYEQYF. The chain joins TRBV6-6 to TRBJ2-7; 10 bases map to TRBD1. V dropped 6 bases and J dropped 2; count of bases not matched to a gene: 7. The germline CDR1 and CDR2 sequences are MNHNY and SVGAGI (reference sequence). The CDR3 loop spans 15 amino acids.

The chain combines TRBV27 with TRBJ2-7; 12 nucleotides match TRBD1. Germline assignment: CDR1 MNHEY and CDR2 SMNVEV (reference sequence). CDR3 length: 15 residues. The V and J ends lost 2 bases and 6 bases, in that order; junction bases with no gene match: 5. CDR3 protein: CASSLTRDRGLEQYF. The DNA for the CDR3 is TGTGCCAGCAGTTTAACCCGGGACAGGGGGCTCGAGCAGTACTTC.

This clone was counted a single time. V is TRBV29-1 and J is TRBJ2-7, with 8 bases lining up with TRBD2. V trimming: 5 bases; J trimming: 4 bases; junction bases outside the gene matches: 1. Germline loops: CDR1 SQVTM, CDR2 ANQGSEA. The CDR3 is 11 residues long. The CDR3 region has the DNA TGCAGCGTTCTAGCGGGTTACGAGCAGTACTTC. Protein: CSVLAGYEQYF.